This is a list of T cell receptor beta chains from one sample in a study of blood T cell repertoires in COVID-19. Profiled with immunoSEQ multiplex PCR; TCRdb holds only in-frame clones, not every one. The repertoire holds about 300,000 clones, around nine tenths seen once, with 1% to 1.5% in the top ten. The specimen was peripheral blood. The origin of the receptors is a man in his 70s with acute or convalescent COVID-19. Each CDR3 is given with its conserved first and last residue. The order of the fields is J gene, D gene, V gene, clone size, CDR3 protein, CDR3 DNA. The D gene is left open where the match is weak. The size entry is marked missing in some rows and otherwise reads once, few, many or a size class.

j_call: TRBJ1-1
d_call: .
v_call: TRBV11-2
clone_size: .
cdr3_aa: CASSLTDMNTEAFF
cdr3_nt: TGTGCCAGCAGCTTGACAGATATGAACACTGAAGCTTTCTTT

j_call: TRBJ2-3
d_call: .
v_call: TRBV7-2
clone_size: .
cdr3_aa: CASSPRGSTADTQYF
cdr3_nt: TGTGCCAGCAGCCCACGGGGAAGCACAGCAGATACGCAGTATTTT

j_call: TRBJ2-2
d_call: TRBD2
v_call: TRBV7-3
clone_size: .
cdr3_aa: CASSPGLAGLSGELFF
cdr3_nt: TGTGCCAGCAGCCCCGGACTAGCGGGGTTAAGCGGGGAGCTGTTTTTT

j_call: TRBJ1-2
d_call: .
v_call: TRBV6-5
clone_size: once
cdr3_aa: CASDRGYYGYTF
cdr3_nt: TGTGCCAGCGATCGGGGTTACTATGGCTACACCTTC

j_call: TRBJ2-7
d_call: TRBD1
v_call: TRBV28
clone_size: .
cdr3_aa: CASSTGTGIEQYF
cdr3_nt: TGTGCCAGCAGTACCGGGACAGGGATAGAGCAGTACTTC

j_call: TRBJ2-3
d_call: TRBD1
v_call: TRBV5-1
clone_size: .
cdr3_aa: CASSATGGVADTQYF
cdr3_nt: TGCGCCAGCAGCGCGACAGGGGGCGTCGCAGATACGCAGTATTTT

j_call: TRBJ2-2
d_call: TRBD2
v_call: TRBV3-1/TRBV3-2
clone_size: once
cdr3_aa: CASSQEGGGRAGELFF
cdr3_nt: TGTGCCAGCAGCCAAGAAGGCGGGGGGCGGGCCGGGGAGCTGTTTTTT

j_call: TRBJ2-7
d_call: TRBD1
v_call: TRBV18
clone_size: .
cdr3_aa: CASSPWTGGSYEQYF
cdr3_nt: TGTGCCAGCTCACCTTGGACAGGGGGTTCCTACGAGCAGTACTTC

j_call: TRBJ1-4
d_call: TRBD1
v_call: TRBV29-1
clone_size: few
cdr3_aa: CSVEVGTGFRTNEKLFF
cdr3_nt: TGCAGCGTTGAAGTAGGGACAGGGTTCCGAACTAATGAAAAACTGTTTTTT

j_call: TRBJ1-1
d_call: .
v_call: TRBV9
clone_size: .
cdr3_aa: CASSVVEGGTEAFF
cdr3_nt: TGTGCCAGCAGCGTAGTGGAAGGGGGCACTGAAGCTTTCTTT

j_call: TRBJ2-3
d_call: .
v_call: TRBV28
clone_size: .
cdr3_aa: CASSGPRGRRTDTQYF
cdr3_nt: TGTGCCAGCAGCGGGCCTCGGGGGAGACGAACAGATACGCAGTATTTT

j_call: TRBJ1-4
d_call: .
v_call: TRBV2
clone_size: .
cdr3_aa: CAVKATTNEKLFF
cdr3_nt: TGTGCCGTAAAAGCTACAACTAATGAAAAACTGTTTTTT

j_call: TRBJ1-4
d_call: .
v_call: TRBV30
clone_size: .
cdr3_aa: CALGPGQNEKLFF
cdr3_nt: TGTGCGTTGGGGCCCGGACAGAATGAAAAACTGTTTTTT

j_call: TRBJ2-1
d_call: .
v_call: TRBV24-1
clone_size: few
cdr3_aa: CATSAQLVFGHEQFF
cdr3_nt: TGTGCCACCAGTGCTCAACTAGTCTTTGGGCATGAGCAGTTCTTC

j_call: TRBJ2-7
d_call: TRBD2
v_call: TRBV11-2
clone_size: .
cdr3_aa: CASSSRTSGGEQYF
cdr3_nt: TGTGCCAGCAGCTCTCGGACTAGCGGGGGCGAGCAGTACTTC

j_call: TRBJ1-5
d_call: TRBD1
v_call: TRBV3-1/TRBV3-2
clone_size: .
cdr3_aa: CASSQGTGSQPQHF
cdr3_nt: TGTGCCAGCAGCCAAGGGACAGGGTCTCAGCCCCAGCATTTT

j_call: TRBJ2-3
d_call: .
v_call: TRBV7-2
clone_size: .
cdr3_aa: CASSLKSRQGAPPGDTQYF
cdr3_nt: TGTGCCAGCAGCTTGAAAAGTCGCCAAGGGGCCCCCCCGGGAGATACGCAGTATTTT

j_call: TRBJ2-2
d_call: .
v_call: TRBV30
clone_size: .
cdr3_aa: CAWREGAGELFF
cdr3_nt: TGTGCCTGGAGGGAAGGGGCCGGGGAGCTGTTTTTT

j_call: TRBJ1-2
d_call: TRBD1
v_call: TRBV4-2
clone_size: .
cdr3_aa: CASSQESGTGYGYTF
cdr3_nt: TGTGCCAGCAGCCAAGAATCCGGGACAGGATATGGCTACACCTTC

j_call: TRBJ2-3
d_call: TRBD2
v_call: TRBV9
clone_size: .
cdr3_aa: CASSAGGGLTDTQYF
cdr3_nt: TGTGCCAGCAGCGCGGGGGGGGGACTCACAGATACGCAGTATTTT

j_call: TRBJ2-7
d_call: .
v_call: TRBV7-6
clone_size: .
cdr3_aa: CASSPPGRNEQYF
cdr3_nt: TGTGCCAGCAGCCCCCCTGGGAGAAACGAGCAGTACTTC

j_call: TRBJ1-1
d_call: .
v_call: TRBV2
clone_size: .
cdr3_aa: CASSQGENTEAFF
cdr3_nt: TGTGCCAGCTCACAGGGCGAGAACACTGAAGCTTTCTTT